This TCR beta chain comes out of a study of T cells in localized non-small cell lung cancer (dated by TCRdb to 2019 to 2021). As for the study more broadly: The study examined T cell repertoires in 200 to 300 patients with early-stage NSCLC and compared tumors with uninvolved tumor-adjacent lungs. The cohort was made up of 200 to 250 treatment-naive NSCLC patients whose localized lung tumors had been resected. A mean age of about 66 years was recorded for the NSCLC patients, of whom some 130 were male and around 100 were female. What the work shows at the level of the full study, not this receptor alone: Uninvolved tumor-adjacent lung showed the highest T cell clonality, higher than tumor, which suggests more focused antigenic responses in the adjacent lung. Because multi-region sequencing of the tumors was not done, intratumor heterogeneity could not be ruled out. Longer overall survival was associated with higher blood T cell density, whereas shorter survival was associated with higher adjacent-lung clonality. Because of the exploratory design, TCR variables were selected using unadjusted p-values without false-discovery rate correction. A median of around 57 of the top 100 tumor clones were detected in paired uninvolved adjacent lung, and 25 to 35 of these tumor clones were also found among the top 100 clones of the paired uninvolved adjacent lung.

On this clone itself: No antigen is known for it. Per-base qualities were not stored, and no clone one base away is much larger.

TCR beta CDR3 regions were sequenced from DNA using the immunoSEQ Assay. As for how the authors treated the data: T cell density was computed as TCR beta template counts normalized to usable DNA estimated by amplifying housekeeping genes. Using the preseqR package, richness was estimated by extrapolating to 120,000 templates for tissue samples and 400,000 templates for PBMC samples. Clonality was defined as one minus Pielou's evenness. Tissue-enriched TCRs were identified by differential abundance testing using productive amino-acid clonotypes, minimum total count 5 and alpha 0.1. Repertoire overlap between compartments was quantified with the Jaccard Index and Morisita Overlap Index. GLIPH grouped TCR beta CDR3s together with public tetramer-defined viral CDR3s, and a viral motif had to include at least three viral sequences and also show V-gene enrichment. Here the immuneACCESS table is served through TCRdb, limited to in-frame sequences with V and J called. Missing clones are a known gap in these copies; in checked studies unresolved V genes cover under half, and the rest lacks a known reason. V, J and clone size are taken as reported in that table, and D and trimming were inferred from the DNA itself. This sample gives approximately 25,000 clones in total; about 90% of them show up just once. The ten most abundant clones make up about 1% of the sample.

At diagnosis, tumor, uninvolved tumor-adjacent lung and peripheral blood were collected and then preserved as a mix of FFPE and fresh-frozen material. For TCR repertoire profiling, blood samples were analyzed in the form of peripheral blood mononuclear cells. The germline V gene provides CDR1 ENHRY and CDR2 SYGVKD. Germline trimming: 6 bases from V, 8 bases from J; junction bases outside gene matches: 8. Reading from cysteine to phenylalanine, the CDR3 counts 13 amino acids. Just CDR3 DNA is preserved here, 39 bases in frame from base 1. The receptor was derived from a woman aged 40 to 75 with stage I lung adenocarcinoma. The chain is assembled from TRBV10-3 and TRBJ1-2; 8 junctional bases match TRBD1. The sequenced sample was peripheral blood, obtained before any cancer treatment. The CDR3 has the sequence CAIRDREVGGYTF. The nucleotide sequence is TGTGCCATCAGGGACAGGGAAGTCGGGGGCTACACCTTC.